This T cell receptor (beta chain) was profiled in a study of immune characterization of retroperitoneal liposarcoma. The CDR3 is made up of 16 amino acids. The V gene end was trimmed by 6 bases and the J gene end by 11 bases; junction bases not matched to a gene: 18. By sample fraction, this clonotype is medium-sized. TCRdb passed the PCR reads through MiXCR, listing each CDR3 protein once. This table has some 10,000 distinct CDR3 sequences, about a quarter appearing once. This rearrangement joins TRBV12-3 or TRBV12-4 to TRBJ2-5; TRBD2 matches at 10 bases. The sequencing input was tumor tissue. The TCR was taken from a male donor with retroperitoneal liposarcoma. As DNA, the CDR3 is TGTGCCAGCAGCCCACTAGCGGGGATTATGCGAGATGAGCAGTACTTC. Protein product: CASSPLAGIMRDEQYF.